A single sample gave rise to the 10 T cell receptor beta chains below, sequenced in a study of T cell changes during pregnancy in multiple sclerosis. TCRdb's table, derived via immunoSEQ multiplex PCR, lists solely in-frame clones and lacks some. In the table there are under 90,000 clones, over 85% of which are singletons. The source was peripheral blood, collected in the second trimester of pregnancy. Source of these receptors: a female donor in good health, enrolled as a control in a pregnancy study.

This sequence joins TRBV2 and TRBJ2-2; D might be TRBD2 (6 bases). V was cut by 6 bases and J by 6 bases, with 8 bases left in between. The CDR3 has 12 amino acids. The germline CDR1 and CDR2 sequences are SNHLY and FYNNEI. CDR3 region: CASREGPGELFF. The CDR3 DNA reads TGTGCCAGCAGGGAGGGGCCCGGGGAGCTGTTTTTT.

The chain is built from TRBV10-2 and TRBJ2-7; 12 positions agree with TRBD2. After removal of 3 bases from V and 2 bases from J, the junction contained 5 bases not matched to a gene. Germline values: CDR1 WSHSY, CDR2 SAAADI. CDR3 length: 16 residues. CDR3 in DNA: TGCGCCAGCAGTGATCCTAGCGGGAGGGCCCCCTACGAGCAGTACTTC. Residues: CASSDPSGRAPYEQYF.

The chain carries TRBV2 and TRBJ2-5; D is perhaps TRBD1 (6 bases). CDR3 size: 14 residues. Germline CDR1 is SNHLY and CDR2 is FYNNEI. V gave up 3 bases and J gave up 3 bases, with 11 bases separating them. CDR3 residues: CASSERRTEETQYF. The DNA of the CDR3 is TGTGCCAGCAGTGAGAGACGGACAGAAGAGACCCAGTACTTC.

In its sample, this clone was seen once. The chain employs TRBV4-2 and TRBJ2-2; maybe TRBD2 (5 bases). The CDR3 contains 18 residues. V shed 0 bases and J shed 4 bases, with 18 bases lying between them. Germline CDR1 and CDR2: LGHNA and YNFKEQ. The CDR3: CASSQDRREAGVTGELFF. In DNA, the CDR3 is TGTGCCAGCAGCCAAGATCGCCGGGAAGCCGGCGTCACCGGGGAGCTGTTTTTT.

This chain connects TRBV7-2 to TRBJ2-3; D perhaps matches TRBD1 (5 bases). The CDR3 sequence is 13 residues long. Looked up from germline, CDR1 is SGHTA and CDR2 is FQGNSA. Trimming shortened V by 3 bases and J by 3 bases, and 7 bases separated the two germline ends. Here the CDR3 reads CASSFPGTDTQYF. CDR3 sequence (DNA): TGTGCCAGCAGCTTTCCAGGGACAGATACGCAGTATTTT. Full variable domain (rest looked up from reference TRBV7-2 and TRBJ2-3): GAGVSQSPSNKVTEKGKDVELRCDPISGHTALYWYRQSLGQGLEFLIYFQGNSAPDKSGLPSDRFSAERTGGSVSTLTIQRTQQEDSAVYLCASSFPGTDTQYFGPGTRLTVL.

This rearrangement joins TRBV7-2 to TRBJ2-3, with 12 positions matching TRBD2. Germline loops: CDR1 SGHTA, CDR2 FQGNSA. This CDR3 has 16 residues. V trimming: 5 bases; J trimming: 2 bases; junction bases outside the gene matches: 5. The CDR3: CASSPTSGRSTDTQYF. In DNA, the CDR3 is TGTGCCAGCAGCCCGACTAGCGGGAGATCCACAGATACGCAGTATTTT.

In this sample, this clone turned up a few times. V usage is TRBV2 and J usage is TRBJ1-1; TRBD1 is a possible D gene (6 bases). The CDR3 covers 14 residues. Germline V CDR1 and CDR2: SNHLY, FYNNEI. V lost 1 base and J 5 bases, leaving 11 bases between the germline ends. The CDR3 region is CASSEVGRGTEAFF. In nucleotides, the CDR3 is TGTGCCAGCAGTGAAGTGGGGAGGGGGACTGAAGCTTTCTTT.

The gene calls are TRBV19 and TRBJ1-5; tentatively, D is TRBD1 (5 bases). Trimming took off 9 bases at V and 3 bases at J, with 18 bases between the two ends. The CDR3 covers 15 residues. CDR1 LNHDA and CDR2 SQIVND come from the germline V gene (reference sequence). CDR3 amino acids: CASTWTGGVNQPQHF. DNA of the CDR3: TGTGCCAGCACCTGGACCGGGGGGGTCAATCAGCCCCAGCATTTT.

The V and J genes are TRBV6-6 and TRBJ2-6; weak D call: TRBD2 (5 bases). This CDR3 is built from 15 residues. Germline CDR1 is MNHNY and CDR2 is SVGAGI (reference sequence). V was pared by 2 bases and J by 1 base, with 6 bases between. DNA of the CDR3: TGTGCCAGCAGTTACGAGGGATCTGGGGCCAACGTCCTGACTTTC. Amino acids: CASSYEGSGANVLTF.

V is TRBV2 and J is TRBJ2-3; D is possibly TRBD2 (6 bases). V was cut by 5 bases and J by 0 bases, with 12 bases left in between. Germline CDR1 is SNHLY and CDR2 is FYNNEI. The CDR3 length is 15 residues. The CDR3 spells CASSQEGTSTDTQYF. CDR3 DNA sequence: TGTGCCAGCAGTCAGGAAGGGACTAGCACAGATACGCAGTATTTT.